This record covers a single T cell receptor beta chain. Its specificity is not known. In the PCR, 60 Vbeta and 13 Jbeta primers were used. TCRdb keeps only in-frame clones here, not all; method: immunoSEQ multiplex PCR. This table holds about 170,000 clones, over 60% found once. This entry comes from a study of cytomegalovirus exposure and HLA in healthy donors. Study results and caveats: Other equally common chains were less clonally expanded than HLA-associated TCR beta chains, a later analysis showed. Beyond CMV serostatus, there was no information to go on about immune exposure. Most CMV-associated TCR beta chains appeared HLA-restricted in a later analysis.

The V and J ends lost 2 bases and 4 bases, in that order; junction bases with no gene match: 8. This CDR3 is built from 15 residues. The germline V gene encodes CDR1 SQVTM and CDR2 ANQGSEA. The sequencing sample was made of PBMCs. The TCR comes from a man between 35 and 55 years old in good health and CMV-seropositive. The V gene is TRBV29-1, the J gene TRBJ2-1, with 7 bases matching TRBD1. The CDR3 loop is CSVEYLGGPYNEQFF. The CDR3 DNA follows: TGCAGCGTTGAATACTTAGGGGGCCCGTACAATGAGCAGTTCTTC.